One and the same sample provided the 22 T cell receptor beta chains below, sequenced in a study of beta chain features in type 1 diabetes. Every isolated RNA sample was fully reverse transcribed, so sequencing captured expressed TCRB transcripts. Profiling relied on immunoSEQ multiplex PCR, and the TCRdb table lists in-frame clones only, not all of them. The table includes about 260,000 clones, roughly 20% detected once. Overall study findings and caveats: Researchers report that Type 1 diabetes patients had moderately but significantly shorter TCRB CDR3s across all four CD4+ subsets.

These receptors are not linked to any known antigen. The sequenced sample was naive CD4+ T cells from blood. Receptors originate from a woman between 35 and 50 years old with type 1 diabetes.

In this sample, this clone turned up a few times. The gene calls are TRBV20-1 and TRBJ1-1; 10 nucleotides align to TRBD1. Germline V CDR1 and CDR2: DFQATT, SNEGSKA (reference sequence). The CDR3 is 11 amino acids. CDR3 sequence reads: CRAGTGDEAFF. CDR3 nucleotide sequence: TGCAGAGCCGGGACAGGGGATGAAGCTTTCTTT.

DNA of the CDR3: TGTGCCAGCAGCCGTCTTCAGGGGGCCGGGGATACGCAGTATTTT. This translates into CASSRLQGAGDTQYF. The chain employs TRBV5-6 and TRBJ2-3; 8 bases match TRBD1. Trimming removed 4 bases from V and 6 bases from J; junction bases left unmatched: 10. Germline V gene sequence: CDR1 SGHDT, CDR2 YYEEEE. This CDR3 is 15 amino acids long.

The chain joins TRBV5-1 to TRBJ2-3, with 7 nucleotides matching TRBD1. Unmatched junction bases numbered 7, after V lost 4 bases and J lost 5 bases. The CDR3 runs to 14 residues. From germline, CDR1 is SGHRS and CDR2 YFSETQ. The CDR3 loop reads CASSVGGQGDTQYF. In DNA form, the CDR3 reads TGCGCCAGCAGCGTAGGGGGCCAGGGAGATACGCAGTATTTT.

This clone was detected only a few times. The genes are TRBV11-1 and TRBJ2-3; D is uncertain. Trimming shortened V by 4 bases and J by 5 bases, and 13 bases separated the two germline ends. Germline CDR1 is SGHAT and CDR2 is FQDESV (reference sequence). This CDR3 is 14 amino acids long. This CDR3 is CASSSLGHEDTQYF. In DNA, the CDR3 is TGTGCCAGCAGCTCCCTGGGCCACGAAGATACGCAGTATTTT.

This clone occurred a few times. The chain is built from TRBV9 and TRBJ1-2; 8 bases align to TRBD1. The CDR3 covers 13 residues. CDR1 and CDR2 (germline): SGDLS, YYNGEE. Germline trimming cut 4 bases from V and 4 bases from J; bases unmatched to any gene: 3. The CDR3 spells CASSLDRGYGYTF. The CDR3 nucleotides are TGTGCCAGCAGCCTTGACAGGGGCTATGGCTACACCTTC.

This clone was counted between two and nine times. The chain combines TRBV5-1 with TRBJ2-7; weak D call: TRBD1 (6 bases). Germline V gene lookup returns CDR1 SGHRS and CDR2 YFSETQ. The CDR3 is 12 amino acids. The V end was cut by 2 bases, the J end by 6 bases, with 9 bases between. The CDR3 nucleotides are TGCGCCAGCAGCTTACAGGGATCCGAGCAGTACTTC. Translated: CASSLQGSEQYF.

The chain employs TRBV30 and TRBJ1-5; D remains unclear. The CDR3 contains 14 residues. From germline, CDR1 is GTSNPN and CDR2 SVGIG (reference sequence). V lost 0 bases and J lost 7, with 13 bases in between. The CDR3 DNA reads TGTGCCTGGAGTGTACTAGGAAATGGGCAGCCCCAGCATTTT. Its translation is CAWSVLGNGQPQHF.

The rearrangement links TRBV6-5 to TRBJ1-1; the match to TRBD1 covers 7 bases. Losses at the gene ends were 8 bases for V and 1 base for J; bases not matched to a gene: 7. The CDR3 is 14 amino acids. Germline V lookup: CDR1 MNHEY, CDR2 SVGAGI. The chain's CDR3 is CASRRTGQNTEAFF. The CDR3 nucleotides are TGTGCCAGCCGCAGGACAGGTCAGAACACTGAAGCTTTCTTT.

The chain uses TRBV7-8 and TRBJ1-5, with 10 bases aligning to TRBD1. The CDR3 runs to 16 residues. Trimming took 5 bases from V and 6 from J; bases not matched to a gene: 10. CDR1 is SGHVS, CDR2 FQNEAQ, per germline. CDR3 in DNA: TGTGCCAGCAGCCCAATTGGGACAGGGGTGGTTCAGCCCCAGCATTTT. This sequence encodes CASSPIGTGVVQPQHF. Supplemented by reference TRBV7-8 and TRBJ1-5, the full variable domain reads GAGVSQSPRYKVAKRGQDVALRCDPISGHVSLFWYQQALGQGPEFLTYFQNEAQLDKSGLPSDRFFAERPEGSVSTLKIQRTQQEDSAVYLCASSPIGTGVVQPQHFGDGTRLSIL.

The CDR3 bases are TGCAGCGGCCGGGACAGGGGAGGCTACGAGCAGTACTTC. This translates into CSGRDRGGYEQYF. The chain has TRBV29-1 and TRBJ2-7; 10 bases are a match to TRBD1. V gave up 7 bases and J gave up 3 bases; unmatched junction bases: 6. Germline-derived CDR1 and CDR2 are SQVTM and ANQGSEA. The CDR3 has 13 residues.

The chain combines TRBV4-1 with TRBJ1-5; D is perhaps TRBD1 (5 bases). The CDR3 totals 15 residues. CDR1 MGHRA and CDR2 YSYEKL come from the germline V gene. Trimming took 5 bases from V and 4 from J, leaving 15 bases between them. CDR3 DNA: TGCGCCAGCAGCGTCTCAGGGTTGGGTAATCAGCCCCAGCATTTT. Translating it yields CASSVSGLGNQPQHF.

V usage is TRBV28 and J usage is TRBJ2-1; 8 bases are shared with TRBD1. The length of the CDR3 is 15 residues. Germline loops: CDR1 MDHEN, CDR2 SYDVKM. Unmatched junction bases numbered 7, after V lost 3 bases and J lost 6 bases. CDR3 in amino acids: CASSFLDRAVNEQFF. Here the CDR3 DNA reads TGTGCCAGCAGTTTTCTGGACAGGGCAGTCAATGAGCAGTTCTTC.

This sequence joins TRBV5-1 and TRBJ2-5; D remains ambiguous. The V gene lost 4 bases and the J gene lost 5 bases, with 9 bases spanning the gap. The CDR3 has 12 residues. Germline V lookup: CDR1 SGHRS, CDR2 YFSETQ. The CDR3 DNA reads as TGCGCCAGCAGCCCGAGTATGGAGACCCAGTACTTC. Protein: CASSPSMETQYF.

This rearrangement joins TRBV30 to TRBJ2-7; perhaps TRBD2 as D (7 bases). The germline CDR1 and CDR2 sequences are GTSNPN and SVGIG (reference sequence). V lost 0 bases, J lost 6 bases, and 12 bases lay in between. This CDR3 is built from 13 residues. The CDR3 DNA sequence: TGTGCCTGGAGTGTGGGGGGGGGCGCCGAGCAGTACTTC. It is translated as CAWSVGGGAEQYF.

This clone occurred a few times. The CDR3 region has the DNA TGCAGCGTTGTCTTGGTTAGCGGGAGGACAGATACGCAGTATTTT. Protein product: CSVVLVSGRTDTQYF. This rearrangement joins TRBV29-1 to TRBJ2-3, with 10 nucleotides matching TRBD2. Germline CDR1 reads SQVTM; CDR2 reads ANQGSEA. The CDR3 length is 15 residues. The junction had 7 bases not matched to a gene; V was cut back by 4 bases and J by 3 bases.

The V and J genes are TRBV5-4 and TRBJ1-1; tentatively, D is TRBD1 (6 bases). The CDR3 has 13 amino acids. CDR1 and CDR2 from the germline V gene are SGHNT and YYREEE (reference sequence). With 6 bases removed from V and 0 bases from J, the gap between germline ends came to 9 bases. The CDR3 here is CASTRTVNTEAFF. CDR3 nucleotides: TGTGCCAGCACCAGGACAGTGAACACTGAAGCTTTCTTT.

The J gene is TRBJ1-4, the V gene TRBV14, with D unclear. The CDR3 is 17 amino acids. V was pared by 4 bases and J by 6 bases, with 21 bases between. Germline CDR1 is SGHDN and CDR2 is FVKESK. The CDR3 DNA follows: TGTGCCAGCAGCCCCCTTCGCTCAACAGCCGCAGATGAAAAACTGTTTTTT. Its translation: CASSPLRSTAADEKLFF.

This clone was seen only a few times. J is TRBJ2-1 and V is TRBV18; 7 nucleotides align to TRBD2. V dropped 2 bases and J dropped 4; count of bases not matched to a gene: 5. Germline CDR1 and CDR2: KGHSH and LQKENI. The CDR3 consists of 15 residues. The CDR3 bases are TGTGCCAGCTCACCATGGCGGGAGCCGTACAATGAGCAGTTCTTC. This sequence encodes CASSPWREPYNEQFF.

The chain recombines TRBV9 with TRBJ2-3; 7 bases fit TRBD2. V trimming: 0 bases; J trimming: 1 base; junction bases outside the gene matches: 8. The CDR3 is 17 amino acids. Germline loops: CDR1 SGDLS, CDR2 YYNGEE. The DNA for the CDR3 is TGTGCCAGCAGCGTAGCGCATGCCCGGGGGGGCACAGATACGCAGTATTTT. Translated, it gives CASSVAHARGGTDTQYF.

V is TRBV5-5 and J is TRBJ2-7; D is perhaps TRBD2 (6 bases). The CDR3 loop spans 13 amino acids. Trimming removed 2 bases from V and 7 bases from J, with 13 bases in between. Germline lookup yields CDR1 SGHKS and CDR2 YYEKEE (reference sequence). CDR3 sequence reads: CASSLRELWEQYF. The CDR3 DNA follows: TGTGCCAGCAGCTTACGGGAGCTATGGGAGCAGTACTTC. Full variable domain (rest looked up from reference TRBV5-5 and TRBJ2-7): DAGVTQSPTHLIKTRGQQVTLRCSPISGHKSVSWYQQVLGQGPQFIFQYYEKEERGRGNFPDRFSARQFPNYSSELNVNALLLGDSALYLCASSLRELWEQYFGPGTRLTVT.

This clone was detected only a few times. V gene TRBV27 combines with J gene TRBJ2-7, with 13 bases matching TRBD2. There are 15 residues in the CDR3. V trimming: 6 bases; J trimming: 4 bases; junction bases outside the gene matches: 6. Germline CDR1 is MNHEY and CDR2 is SMNVEV (reference sequence). CDR3 in DNA: TGTGCCAGCAGCGGACTAGCGGGAGTGGAATACGAGCAGTACTTC. This encodes CASSGLAGVEYEQYF.

The genes are TRBV9 and TRBJ1-4; the D is unclear. V gave up 0 bases and J gave up 10 bases, with 13 bases separating them. CDR1 SGDLS and CDR2 YYNGEE come from the germline V gene. This CDR3 comprises 14 residues. This chain's CDR3 is CASSVATGEGKLFF. CDR3 bases: TGTGCCAGCAGCGTAGCTACCGGGGAGGGAAAACTGTTTTTT.